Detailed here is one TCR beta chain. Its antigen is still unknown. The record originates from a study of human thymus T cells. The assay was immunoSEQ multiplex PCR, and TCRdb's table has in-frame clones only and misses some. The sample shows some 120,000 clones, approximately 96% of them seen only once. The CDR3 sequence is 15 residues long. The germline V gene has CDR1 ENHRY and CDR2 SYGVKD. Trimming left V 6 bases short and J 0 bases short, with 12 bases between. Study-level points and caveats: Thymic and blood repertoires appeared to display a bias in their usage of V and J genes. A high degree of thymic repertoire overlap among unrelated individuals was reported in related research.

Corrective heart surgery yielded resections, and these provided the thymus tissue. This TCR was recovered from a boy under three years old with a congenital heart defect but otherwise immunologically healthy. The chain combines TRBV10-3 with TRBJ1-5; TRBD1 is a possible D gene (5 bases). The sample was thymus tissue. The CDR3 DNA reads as TGTGCCATCAGGAAACAGGCTGATAGCAATCAGCCCCAGCATTTT. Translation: CAIRKQADSNQPQHF.